This TCR beta chain was recorded in a study of blood T cell repertoires in COVID-19 (dated by TCRdb to between 2020 and 2021). For the study in its entirety: Samples covering the acute and convalescent phases of COVID-19 were provided by collaborators in the United States, Italy and Spain. The samples were drawn from the first 160 participants of the ongoing ImmuneRACE study and from 950 to 1,500 subjects provided by 6 global collaborators. The dataset comprised deeply sampled blood TCRbeta repertoires from subjects exposed to, actively infected with, or recovered from COVID-19. Where HLA class I and class II types were available, the types were taken from metadata supplied by the sample provider, not from assay-based typing. The prospective study material was composed of cDNA or gDNA derived from T cells, B-cell-depleted T cells, or PBMCs. A de-identified subject ID, COVID-19 status, age in years and sex were almost always included in the sample metadata. The repertoires were made available in a free public database intended to serve as a resource for research on the immune response to SARS-CoV-2. Study-level results and caveats: How much clinical and demographic metadata was included differed by source and by participant, and the metadata was provided uncurated.

The immunoSEQ Assay, a bias-controlled multiplex PCR, was used to amplify TCRbeta CDR3 regions from genomic DNA. The study's processing was this. Nucleated cell counts per sample were estimated from amplification of reference gene primers within the assay. To quantify the absolute abundance of each unique TCRbeta CDR3 rearrangement, sequence reads were collapsed and filtered. For each sample, productive Simpson clonality was calculated as the square root of Simpson's diversity index across productive rearrangements. Held by TCRdb, this immuneACCESS table contains in-frame sequences only and omits some clones. Under half of the omission traces to an unresolved V gene where checked; the cause of the rest is unknown. That table furnishes V, J and clone size, whereas the DNA furnished D and trimming. The sample records some 130,000 clones, roughly 90% of which are singletons. Less than 5% of the sample goes to the ten largest clones.

With regard to this clone: Its antigen is not yet known. Base qualities are not recorded, but no much larger clone differs from it by a single base.

One collaborating source in Seattle enrolled patients during active infection and followed them longitudinally through the course of disease. Each collaborating institution followed its own protocols to collect whole blood in K2EDTA tubes. For TCRbeta analysis, collaborators shipped samples in one of three forms: frozen whole blood, isolated PBMCs, or DNA extracted from either of those sample types. The TCR was taken from a man aged 55 to 69 with COVID-19, enrolled during active disease. The specimen was peripheral blood.

The CDR3 protein is CASSPLGLAGSGEQFF. The DNA is as follows: TGCGCCAGCAGCCCCCTGGGACTAGCGGGATCGGGTGAGCAGTTCTTC. The chain employs TRBV4-1 and TRBJ2-1, with 13 bases aligning to TRBD2. The CDR3, from cysteine to phenylalanine, totals 16 residues. Solely the CDR3 DNA is kept, with 48 bases framed from the first base. Taken from the germline V gene, the CDR1 and CDR2 loops are MGHRA and YSYEKL. Trimming leaves V shorter by 4 bases and J shorter by 9 bases, with the junction holding 9 bases beyond the gene matches.